The table lists the clone carrying this TCR beta chain with many counts. The antigen remains undetermined. For TCR beta, libraries came from iRepertoire HTBI primers and Arm-PCR of CDR3 regions. Source study methods: Throughout the samples, researchers identified about 56 TRBV and approximately 15 TRBJ segments. TCRdb fed the multiplex PCR reads into MiXCR, producing one record per CDR3 protein. TCRdb, not the original authors, processed these V and J calls. Among about 460,000 distinct CDR3 sequences listed, about 22% were seen once. This record comes from a study of regulatory T cells in long-lasting Graves disease. Documented time point: persistent/refractory GD, antithyroid drugs over 5 years with positive TRAb. Preparation of the TCR library used RNA extracted from PBMCs. An endocrinology department in Xi'an, China, recruited the patients. Whole-study findings and limits: Patients whose Graves' disease persisted exhibited lower TCR diversity than those newly diagnosed. The persistent group shared 2,500 to 3,000 public clonotypes, more than the approximately 930 shared by new patients.

The sequencing used peripheral blood mononuclear cells (PBMCs), collected when the disease was refractory, from a patient treated with antithyroid drugs. This TCR came from a female donor with Graves disease.

CDR3 in amino acids: CASSERRYEQYF. The CDR3 DNA sequence: TGTGCCAGCAGTGAAAGGCGTTACGAGCAGTACTTC. V and J are TRBV2 and TRBJ2-7; D is unresolved. CDR1 is SNHLY and CDR2 is FYNNEI in the germline V gene. V lost 2 bases, J lost 4 bases, and 6 bases lay in between. The CDR3 sequence is 12 residues long.